These 30 T cell receptor beta chains were all obtained from the same sample, sequenced in a study of response to subunit inactivated influenza vaccine. TCRdb recomputed calls from the RT-PCR reads with MiXCR, one row per CDR3 protein. This table has approximately 700,000 distinct CDR3 sequences, around 16% appearing once. Sequenced material: PBMCs from blood, taken about 13 days after vaccination. The receptors originated from a middle-aged man who received an inactivated influenza vaccine.

This clonotype was picked up a small number of times. The chain combines TRBV20-1 with TRBJ2-1; 7 positions agree with TRBD2. The CDR3 loop spans 16 amino acids. Germline CDR1 DFQATT, CDR2 SNEGSKA (reference sequence). V lost 0 bases to trimming and J lost 4 bases; unmatched junction nucleotides: 9. The CDR3 reads CSARDRRSGAYNEQFF. In DNA form, the CDR3 reads TGCAGTGCTAGAGATCGCAGAAGCGGGGCATACAATGAGCAGTTCTTC.

This clonotype has a count of ten or more. The rearrangement uses TRBV15 and TRBJ1-3; a possible D gene is TRBD1 (5 bases). V gave up 0 bases and J gave up 0 bases, with 9 bases separating them. This CDR3 has 16 amino acids. Per germline, CDR1 LNHNV and CDR2 YYDKDF (reference sequence). The CDR3 loop reads CATSREGRYSGNTIYF. CDR3 in DNA: TGTGCCACCAGCAGAGAGGGGCGGTACTCTGGAAACACCATATATTTT.

This clonotype was seen a few times. The chain uses TRBV5-1 and TRBJ2-7, with TRBD2 as a possible D gene (5 bases). This CDR3 region has 13 residues. V gave up 4 bases and J gave up 7 bases, with 15 bases separating them. Germline CDR1 SGHRS, CDR2 YFSETQ. CDR3 sequence (DNA): TGCGCCAGCAGCGAATCCGACCGGGGTGAGCAGTACTTC. This codes for CASSESDRGEQYF.

This clonotype came up a few times. This chain joins TRBV28 and TRBJ2-3; a weak D match, TRBD1 (6 bases). The CDR3 has 15 amino acids. Trimming took 6 bases from V and 3 from J, leaving 16 bases between them. Germline CDR1 MDHEN, CDR2 SYDVKM. CDR3: CASRQRQERTDTQYF. For the CDR3, the DNA is TGTGCCAGCAGACAACGACAGGAGCGGACAGATACGCAGTATTTT.

This clonotype has only a few counts. The rearrangement joins TRBV6-2 or TRBV6-3 to TRBJ2-7; TRBD2 matches at 9 bases. This CDR3 comprises 15 residues. With V trimmed by 6 bases and J by 5 bases, 11 bases remained unmatched. Germline V lookup: CDR1 MNHEY, CDR2 SVGEGT. CDR3: CASSPAGGTTDEQYF. In nucleotides, the CDR3 is TGTGCCAGCAGCCCGGCGGGAGGGACTACGGACGAGCAGTACTTC.

J is TRBJ1-2 and V is TRBV7-2, with D unclear. There are 14 residues in the CDR3. The germline V gene encodes CDR1 SGHTA and CDR2 FQGNSA. The V end was cut by 5 bases, the J end by 2 bases, with 12 bases between. The DNA for the CDR3 is TGTGCCAGCAGCCCCGGACGGTACAACTATGGCTACACCTTC. This sequence encodes CASSPGRYNYGYTF.

This clonotype has more than one count but fewer than ten. This chain links TRBV27 with TRBJ2-3; D not certain. The V gene's germline CDR1 is MNHEY and CDR2 SMNVEV (reference sequence). The CDR3 is made up of 15 amino acids. V was cut by 5 bases and J by 3 bases, with 15 bases left in between. The CDR3 DNA is TGTGCCAGCAGTCCCCTGCCTTTAGGGACAGATACGCAGTATTTT. It yields the protein CASSPLPLGTDTQYF.

This clonotype was recorded a few times. This chain links TRBV5-1 with TRBJ2-3; 7 nucleotides line up with TRBD2. CDR3 size: 16 residues. The junction had 7 bases not matched to a gene; V was cut back by 2 bases and J by 1 base. The V gene's germline CDR1 is SGHRS and CDR2 YFSETQ. CDR3 sequence: CASSLDPSGGTDTQYF. CDR3 nucleotide sequence: TGCGCCAGCAGCTTAGACCCTAGCGGTGGCACAGATACGCAGTATTTT.

The V and J genes are TRBV5-1 and TRBJ2-6; 9 nucleotides align to TRBD1. CDR1 SGHRS and CDR2 YFSETQ come from the germline V gene. The CDR3 has 18 amino acids. V was pared by 3 bases and J by 0 bases, with 7 bases of the junction left unmatched. CDR3: CASSSDRGQGSGANVLTF. CDR3 in DNA: TGCGCCAGCAGCTCGGATAGGGGACAGGGCTCTGGGGCCAACGTCCTGACTTTC.

This clonotype was detected ten times or more. The chain combines TRBV5-1 with TRBJ2-1; either TRBD1 or TRBD2 may fit D (6 bases each). Trimming stripped 0 bases from V and 7 bases from J, with 14 bases between. The germline CDR1 and CDR2 sequences are SGHRS and YFSETQ. The CDR3 loop spans 15 amino acids. The CDR3 nucleotides read TGCGCCAGCAGCTTGGCCGGAGGGGGTGGGAATGAGCAGTTCTTC. Translation: CASSLAGGGGNEQFF.

This clonotype was counted many times. The V call is TRBV12-3 or TRBV12-4, the J call TRBJ2-5; 7 bases are a match to TRBD2. This CDR3 is 11 amino acids long. The junction had 9 bases not matched to a gene; V was cut back by 6 bases and J by 14 bases. CDR3 region: CASSPASGLYF. CDR3 DNA sequence: TGTGCCAGCAGCCCAGCTAGCGGACTTTACTTC.

This clonotype has only a few counts. This sequence joins TRBV7-9 and TRBJ2-7, with D possibly TRBD1 on 6 matching bases. The length of the CDR3 is 14 residues. V was cut by 1 base and J by 7 bases, with 14 bases left in between. Per the germline V gene, CDR1 is SEHNR and CDR2 is FQNEAQ (reference sequence). CDR3 sequence (DNA): TGTGCCAGCAGCTTAGGGCAGTGGGGGCAGGAGCAGTACTTC. It codes for CASSLGQWGQEQYF.

This clonotype came up a few times. The chain carries TRBV5-1 and TRBJ2-1, with D possibly being TRBD1 (6 bases). Per the germline V gene, CDR1 is SGHRS and CDR2 is YFSETQ. CDR3 length equals 14 residues. The ends were cut back, 1 base at V and 4 bases at J, with 9 bases in the middle. As DNA, the CDR3 is TGCGCCAGCAGCTTGTACAGGGAATACAATGAGCAGTTCTTC. Amino acids: CASSLYREYNEQFF.

This clonotype has only a few counts. This chain links TRBV4-2 with TRBJ2-5, with D hard to call. CDR3 length: 17 amino acids. Germline assignment: CDR1 LGHNA and CDR2 YNFKEQ. V gave up 0 bases and J gave up 5 bases, with 19 bases separating them. The CDR3 is CASSQDAPSNKRETQYF. DNA of the CDR3: TGTGCCAGCAGCCAAGATGCCCCCTCCAACAAACGGGAGACCCAGTACTTC.

This clonotype was counted ten times or more. This chain connects TRBV15 to TRBJ2-5; D possibly corresponds to TRBD1 (5 bases). Looked up from germline, CDR1 is LNHNV and CDR2 is YYDKDF (reference sequence). CDR3 length: 14 residues. Trimming removed 4 bases from V and 1 base from J, with 10 bases in between. The CDR3 DNA reads TGTGCCACCAGCAAGACAGCGTCCCAAGAGACCCAGTACTTC. The encoded protein is CATSKTASQETQYF.

The chain carries TRBV7-8 and TRBJ1-3; D gene ambiguous. The V gene lost 2 bases and the J gene lost 3 bases, with 17 bases spanning the gap. Germline lookup yields CDR1 SGHVS and CDR2 FQNEAQ. The CDR3 length is 17 residues. Written as DNA, the CDR3 is TGTGCCAGCAGCTTACGGGAGTGGGGAGGCGATGGAAACACCATATATTTT. Its protein is CASSLREWGGDGNTIYF.

V and J are TRBV20-1 and TRBJ1-1, with unresolved D. Germline V CDR1 and CDR2: DFQATT, SNEGSKA (reference sequence). The CDR3 has 14 amino acids. V was pared by 6 bases and J by 1 base, with 15 bases between. The CDR3 coding sequence is TGCAGTGCCCCGGACCCTCGGGGGAACACTGAAGCTTTCTTT. It yields the protein CSAPDPRGNTEAFF.

This clonotype was seen more than once but under ten times. This chain links TRBV2 with TRBJ2-7; 9 positions match TRBD1. V lost 4 bases and J lost 0; bases outside the gene matches: 7. The CDR3 consists of 16 residues. CDR1 and CDR2 from the germline V gene are SNHLY and FYNNEI. The DNA for the CDR3 is TGTGCCAGCAGTGGAACCGGGACAGGGTTCTCCTACGAGCAGTACTTC. It translates to CASSGTGTGFSYEQYF.

This clonotype appeared a few times. The genes are TRBV20-1 and TRBJ2-7, with TRBD1 matching 8 bases. V shed 0 bases, J shed 0 bases, and the junction held 7 bases outside the gene matches. Germline V gene data show CDR1 as DFQATT and CDR2 as SNEGSKA (reference sequence). The CDR3 has 16 amino acids. The CDR3 bases are TGCAGTGCTAGAGATCCCGGACAGGGATACTCCTACGAGCAGTACTTC. This sequence encodes CSARDPGQGYSYEQYF.

The V call is TRBV29-1, the J call TRBJ2-5; TRBD2 matches 9 bases. J lost 1 base, V lost 6 bases, and 12 bases had no gene match. CDR1 and CDR2 (germline): SQVTM, ANQGSEA. This CDR3 region has 16 residues. This chain's CDR3 is CSVKSGGNIIQETQYF. In nucleotides, the CDR3 is TGCAGCGTGAAAAGCGGGGGGAACATTATCCAAGAGACCCAGTACTTC.

This clonotype was detected a few times. This chain links TRBV7-8 with TRBJ2-2; D perhaps matches TRBD1 (5 bases). V dropped 2 bases and J dropped 5 bases, with 15 bases sitting between them. Germline lookup yields CDR1 SGHVS and CDR2 FQNEAQ. The CDR3 runs to 16 residues. The CDR3 loop reads CASSLFVSGFTGELFF. In DNA, the CDR3 is TGTGCCAGCAGCTTATTCGTGTCAGGGTTTACCGGGGAGCTGTTTTTT.

This clonotype occurred a few times. J is TRBJ1-1 and V is TRBV7-9, with a possible D match to TRBD1 (5 bases). Trimming stripped 5 bases from V and 3 bases from J, with 19 bases between. This CDR3 has 16 amino acids. CDR1 and CDR2 (germline): SEHNR, FQNEAQ (reference sequence). In nucleotides, the CDR3 is TGTGCCAGCAGCCCTAGGCAGGTGCAGGGTTACACTGAAGCTTTCTTT. Its translation is CASSPRQVQGYTEAFF.

This chain joins TRBV7-2 and TRBJ2-2; possible D gene TRBD1, 5 bases. The ends were cut back, 2 bases at V and 7 bases at J, with 20 bases in the middle. The CDR3 runs 17 residues. Germline assignment: CDR1 SGHTA and CDR2 FQGNSA. The CDR3 nucleotides are TGTGCCAGCAGCTTAAAAGCTCAGGGCCCCGGTAACGGGGAGCTGTTTTTT. This sequence encodes CASSLKAQGPGNGELFF.

The V and J genes are TRBV7-2 and TRBJ2-3; D remains ambiguous. Trimming shortened V by 2 bases and J by 7 bases, and 7 bases separated the two germline ends. The CDR3 is made up of 12 amino acids. Looked up from germline, CDR1 is SGHTA and CDR2 is FQGNSA. CDR3 DNA: TGTGCCAGCAGCTTACTCCGATATACGCAGTATTTT. This encodes CASSLLRYTQYF. The full variable domain, completed using reference TRBV7-2 and TRBJ2-3, is GAGVSQSPSNKVTEKGKDVELRCDPISGHTALYWYRQSLGQGLEFLIYFQGNSAPDKSGLPSDRFSAERTGGSVSTLTIQRTQQEDSAVYLCASSLLRYTQYFGPGTRLTVL.

This chain joins TRBV7-8 and TRBJ2-2, with D maybe TRBD2 (6 bases). The V end lost 3 bases, the J end lost 0 bases, and 14 bases lay between the germline ends. CDR3 length: 17 residues. CDR1 and CDR2 (germline): SGHVS, FQNEAQ. CDR3 region: CASSLSSGGPNTGELFF. In DNA, the CDR3 is TGTGCCAGCAGCTTGAGTAGTGGAGGGCCGAACACCGGGGAGCTGTTTTTT. The full variable domain, with the rest looked up from reference TRBV7-8 and TRBJ2-2, is GAGVSQSPRYKVAKRGQDVALRCDPISGHVSLFWYQQALGQGPEFLTYFQNEAQLDKSGLPSDRFFAERPEGSVSTLKIQRTQQEDSAVYLCASSLSSGGPNTGELFFGEGSRLTVL.

This clonotype was found a few times. CDR3 protein: CSVGIGFF. The CDR3 nucleotides read TGCAGCGTTGGGATTGGGTTCTTC. The J gene is TRBJ2-1, the V gene TRBV29-1; D is unclear. Trimming shortened V by 4 bases and J by 15 bases, and 7 bases separated the two germline ends. Germline V gene lookup returns CDR1 SQVTM and CDR2 ANQGSEA. CDR3 length: 8 amino acids.

This sequence joins TRBV29-1 and TRBJ2-3; 9 nucleotides align to TRBD2. This CDR3 is 15 amino acids long. The trim removed 2 bases at V and 1 base at J, leaving 4 bases unmatched. CDR1 and CDR2 (germline): SQVTM, ANQGSEA. CDR3: CSVEKRGAGTDTQYF. CDR3 DNA: TGCAGCGTTGAAAAGCGGGGGGCTGGCACAGATACGCAGTATTTT.

The chain uses TRBV28 and TRBJ2-7, with 8 bases fitting TRBD2. The germline CDR1 and CDR2 sequences are MDHEN and SYDVKM. This CDR3 spans 13 amino acids. The V and J ends lost 3 bases and 6 bases, in that order; junction bases with no gene match: 4. CDR3 sequence reads: CASSFLRGGEQYF. The DNA of the CDR3 is TGTGCCAGCAGTTTCCTCCGGGGGGGCGAGCAGTACTTC.

This clonotype turned up a few times. The chain recombines TRBV14 with TRBJ2-7; 9 positions match TRBD2. Per germline, CDR1 SGHDN and CDR2 FVKESK. The CDR3 consists of 16 residues. With 4 bases clipped from V and 1 base from J, the junction kept 8 bases outside the gene matches. For the CDR3, the DNA is TGTGCCAGCAGCCCTCCAGGACTAGCGACGTCCTACGAGCAGTACTTC. Translated, it gives CASSPPGLATSYEQYF.

This clonotype has just a few counts. This chain joins TRBV15 and TRBJ2-2; unclear D gene. CDR3 length: 14 residues. V lost 0 bases, J lost 6 bases, and 8 bases lay in between. Germline V gene lookup returns CDR1 LNHNV and CDR2 YYDKDF (reference sequence). The CDR3 DNA reads as TGTGCCACCAGCAGAGATCGCCAGCCCGGGGAGCTGTTTTTT. Translated, it gives CATSRDRQPGELFF. Variable domain in full (rest from reference TRBV15 and TRBJ2-2): DAMVIQNPRYQVTQFGKPVTLSCSQTLNHNVMYWYQQKSSQAPKLLFHYYDKDFNNEADTPDNFQSRRPNTSFCFLDIRSPGLGDTAMYLCATSRDRQPGELFFGEGSRLTVL.